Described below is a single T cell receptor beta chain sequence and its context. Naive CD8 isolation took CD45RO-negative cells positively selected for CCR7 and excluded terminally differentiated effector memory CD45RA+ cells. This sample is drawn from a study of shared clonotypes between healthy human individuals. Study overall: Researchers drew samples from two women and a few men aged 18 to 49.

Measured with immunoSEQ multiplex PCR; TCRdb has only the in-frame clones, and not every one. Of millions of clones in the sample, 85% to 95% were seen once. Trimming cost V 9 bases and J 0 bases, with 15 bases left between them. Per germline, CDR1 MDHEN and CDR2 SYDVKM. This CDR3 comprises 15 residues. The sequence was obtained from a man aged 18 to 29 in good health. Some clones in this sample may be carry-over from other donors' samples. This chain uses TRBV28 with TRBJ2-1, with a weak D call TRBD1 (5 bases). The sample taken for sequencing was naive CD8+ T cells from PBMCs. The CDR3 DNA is TGTGCCAGTGGGGCACACGGAAGCTCCTACAATGAGCAGTTCTTC. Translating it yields CASGAHGSSYNEQFF.